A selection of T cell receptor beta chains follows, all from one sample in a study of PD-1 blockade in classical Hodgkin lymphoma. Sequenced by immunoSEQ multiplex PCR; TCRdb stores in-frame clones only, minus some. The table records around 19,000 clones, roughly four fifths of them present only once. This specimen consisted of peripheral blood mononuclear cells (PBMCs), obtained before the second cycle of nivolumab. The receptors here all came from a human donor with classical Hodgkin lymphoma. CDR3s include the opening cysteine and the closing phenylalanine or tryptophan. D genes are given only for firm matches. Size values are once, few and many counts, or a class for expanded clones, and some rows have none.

CASRVSGTSRGNEQFF	TGCGCCAGCAGGGTTAGCGGCACTTCAAGGGGCAATGAGCAGTTCTTC	.	TRBV10-2	TRBJ2-1	.
CASSYQSGSSYEQYF	TGTGCCAGCAGTTACCAAAGCGGGAGCTCCTACGAGCAGTACTTC	few	TRBV6-5	TRBJ2-7	TRBD2
CASSVGPNRGYQETQYF	TGTGCCAGCAGCGTAGGCCCCAATAGGGGGTACCAAGAGACCCAGTACTTC	.	TRBV9	TRBJ2-5	.
CASTSDREKETQYF	TGCGCCAGCACCTCGGACCGGGAAAAAGAGACCCAGTACTTC	once	TRBV10-1	TRBJ2-5	.
CAWGDLAKYNEQFF	TGTGCCTGGGGCGATCTAGCGAAATACAATGAGCAGTTCTTC	.	TRBV30	TRBJ2-1	.
CAISEGQSIYEQYF	TGTGCCATCAGTGAGGGACAGTCTATCTACGAGCAGTACTTC	few	TRBV10-3	TRBJ2-7	.
CASSSYIQQETQYF	TGCGCCAGCAGCAGCTACATTCAACAAGAGACCCAGTACTTC	.	TRBV5-1	TRBJ2-5	.
CAISDRGLSTNEKLFF	TGTGCCATCAGTGACAGGGGGCTTAGTACTAATGAAAAACTGTTTTTT	.	TRBV10-3	TRBJ1-4	TRBD1
CASRVTGTVGEKLFF	TGTGCCAGCAGGGTGACAGGGACGGTGGGTGAAAAACTGTTTTTT	few	TRBV2	TRBJ1-4	TRBD1
CASSLDYSGANVLTF	TGTGCCAGCAGCCTGGACTACTCTGGGGCCAACGTCCTGACTTTC	.	TRBV14	TRBJ2-6	.
CARGPTLLYEQFF	TGTGCCAGAGGACCCACATTACTCTATGAGCAGTTCTTC	.	TRBV7-9	TRBJ2-1	.
CATSRNPPPRGYTF	TGTGCCACCAGCAGAAACCCACCCCCTCGTGGCTACACCTTC	.	TRBV15	TRBJ1-2	.
CASSQGSGGNQPQHF	TGTGCCAGCAGCCAAGGTTCGGGGGGCAATCAGCCCCAGCATTTT	.	TRBV14	TRBJ1-5	.
CASSLRGASGSLNEQYF	TGTGCCAGCAGCTTGAGGGGGGCTAGCGGGAGCCTGAACGAGCAGTACTTC	few	TRBV5-4	TRBJ2-7	TRBD2
CASSFLGQTYEQYF	TGTGCCAGCAGTTTTTTAGGACAGACCTACGAGCAGTACTTC	.	TRBV27	TRBJ2-7	.
CASSEGGNTEAFF	TGTGCCAGCAGTGAGGGTGGGAACACTGAAGCTTTCTTT	.	TRBV2	TRBJ1-1	.
CASTKDGTTYGYTF	TGTGCCAGTACAAAGGACGGGACGACCTATGGCTACACCTTC	.	TRBV19	TRBJ1-2	.
CASSISSGSGFQPQHF	TGTGCCAGTAGTATATCCTCTGGCAGTGGGTTCCAGCCCCAGCATTTT	once	TRBV19	TRBJ1-5	.
CASRSSSYNEQFF	TGTGCCAGCCGTTCCAGCTCCTACAATGAGCAGTTCTTC	.	TRBV25-1	TRBJ2-1	.
CASSVEQGTTGNTIYF	TGTGCCAGCAGCGTAGAACAGGGAACAACTGGAAACACCATATATTTT	.	TRBV9	TRBJ1-3	.
CASSPGEGLNTEAFF	TGTGCCAGCTCACCAGGGGAGGGGCTGAACACTGAAGCTTTCTTT	once	TRBV18	TRBJ1-1	.
CASSSKVGAPTDGKSYEQYF	TGTGCCAGCAGCTCAAAAGTTGGCGCCCCCACGGACGGGAAGTCCTACGAGCAGTACTTC	.	TRBV5-4	TRBJ2-7	.
CASSEYGGQRSNQPQHF	TGTGCCAGCAGTGAATATGGGGGGCAAAGGAGCAATCAGCCCCAGCATTTT	.	TRBV2	TRBJ1-5	.
CASSTRLNTEAFF	TGTGCCAGTAGTACCCGATTGAACACTGAAGCTTTCTTT	.	TRBV19	TRBJ1-1	.
CASSQGGHTEAFF	TGCGCCAGCAGCCAAGGGGGCCACACTGAAGCTTTCTTT	.	TRBV5-1	TRBJ1-1	TRBD1
CASSGGLAGINEQFF	TGTGCCAGCAGTGGGGGGCTGGCGGGAATTAATGAGCAGTTCTTC	.	TRBV27	TRBJ2-1	.
CASTGSHEQYF	TGTGCCAGCACAGGTTCCCACGAGCAGTACTTC	.	TRBV6-5	TRBJ2-7	.
CASSQDTGGVEQYF	TGCGCCAGCAGCCAAGATACAGGGGGTGTCGAGCAGTACTTC	once	TRBV4-1	TRBJ2-7	TRBD1
CASQGRGSYEQYF	TGTGCCAGTCAGGGCAGGGGATCCTACGAGCAGTACTTC	.	TRBV6-6	TRBJ2-7	.
CASSALVTGGRDTQYF	TGTGCTAGCAGCGCACTCGTGACAGGGGGTAGAGATACGCAGTATTTT	.	TRBV7-7	TRBJ2-3	TRBD1
CASSYAENTEAFF	TGTGCCAGCAGTTATGCAGAGAACACTGAAGCTTTCTTT	medium-sized	TRBV6-5	TRBJ1-1	.
CAWSGLSDTQYF	TGTGCCTGGAGTGGACTTTCAGATACGCAGTATTTT	.	TRBV30	TRBJ2-3	.
CASGGAGAYNEQFF	TGTGCTAGTGGGGGAGCGGGAGCGTACAATGAGCAGTTCTTC	.	TRBV12-5	TRBJ2-1	TRBD2
CASSEQGGQPQHF	TGTGCCAGCAGTGAACAGGGGGGTCAGCCCCAGCATTTT	medium-sized	TRBV6-4	TRBJ1-5	TRBD1
CASSSGLASSREQYF	TGTGCCAGCAGTTCCGGACTAGCGTCTTCTCGGGAGCAGTACTTC	.	TRBV27	TRBJ2-7	TRBD2
CASSWVGQAGYQPQHF	TGTGCCAGCAGTTGGGTAGGACAGGCCGGTTATCAGCCCCAGCATTTT	.	TRBV28	TRBJ1-5	TRBD1
CASSRLGASNTGELFF	TGCGCCAGCAGCAGACTTGGGGCGTCGAACACCGGGGAGCTGTTTTTT	once	TRBV5-1	TRBJ2-2	.
CASLGQGAANEKLFF	TGTGCCAGCCTAGGTCAGGGGGCGGCTAATGAAAAACTGTTTTTT	once	TRBV27	TRBJ1-4	TRBD1
CASRGGTGDSNQPQHF	TGTGCCAGCAGAGGGGGGACAGGTGATAGCAATCAGCCCCAGCATTTT	once	TRBV27	TRBJ1-5	TRBD1
CSASRGTEAFF	TGCAGTGCTAGCCGGGGTACTGAAGCTTTCTTT	large	TRBV20-1	TRBJ1-1	.